Listed here are 12 T cell receptor beta chains from one sample, sequenced in a study of cytomegalovirus exposure and HLA in healthy donors (dated by TCRdb to about 2017). The receptor library was made with the immunoSEQ multiplex PCR assay. A mixture of 60 forward primers for TCR Vbeta segments and 13 reverse primers for TCR Jbeta segments was used in the multiplex PCR. TCRdb limited this immuneACCESS table to in-frame rearrangements with V and J called. A share of clones is missing; checked studies link under half to unresolved V genes, and the rest is unexplained. The sample data list roughly 170,000 clones, and 77% of these were observed just once. The ten biggest clones cover 1.4% to 1.5% of the sample. The sample was PBMCs. The receptors come from a woman in her 30s in good health and CMV-seropositive.

This rearrangement joins TRBV9 to TRBJ2-5; possible D gene TRBD1, 6 bases. This CDR3 has 17 amino acids. V lost 4 bases and J 5 bases, leaving 24 bases between the germline ends. Looked up from germline, CDR1 is SGDLS and CDR2 is YYNGEE. The CDR3 region has the DNA TGTGCCAGCAGCTACAGAACGGTGGGTCAGGGGACGGAGACCCAGTACTTC. It translates to CASSYRTVGQGTETQYF.

V and J are TRBV30 and TRBJ2-5, with D possibly matching TRBD2 (7 bases). This CDR3 has 15 amino acids. The V gene's germline CDR1 is GTSNPN and CDR2 SVGIG (reference sequence). V was pared by 2 bases and J by 2 bases, with 15 bases between. The CDR3 loop is CAWSWGGLSQETQYF. CDR3 nucleotides: TGTGCCTGGAGTTGGGGGGGCCTATCGCAAGAGACCCAGTACTTC.

The chain is built from TRBV9 and TRBJ2-1; 7 positions match TRBD2. Germline CDR1 and CDR2: SGDLS and YYNGEE. The V segment lost 3 bases and the J segment 7 bases; nucleotides outside the gene matches: 10. CDR3 length: 15 amino acids. As DNA, the CDR3 is TGTGCCAGCAGCGGCGTGGCCCGGGGAGGGAATGAGCAGTTCTTC. It codes for CASSGVARGGNEQFF.

The rearrangement uses TRBV5-6 and TRBJ2-5, with 10 bases aligning to TRBD1. CDR3 length: 16 amino acids. V was clipped by 2 bases and J by 2 bases; unmatched bases: 6. Germline CDR1 reads SGHDT; CDR2 reads YYEEEE. The CDR3: CASSFFRDRGQETQYF. CDR3 nucleotide sequence: TGTGCCAGCAGCTTCTTCCGGGACAGGGGACAAGAGACCCAGTACTTC.

This clone was detected a few times. This chain joins TRBV9 and TRBJ2-3, with 7 bases that match TRBD2. The junction had 5 bases not matched to a gene; V was cut back by 0 bases and J by 4 bases. The CDR3 extends over 15 amino acids. Germline V gives CDR1 SGDLS, CDR2 YYNGEE. DNA of the CDR3: TGTGCCAGCAGCGTAGCCGGTGCGGGAGCAGATACGCAGTATTTT. Amino acid sequence: CASSVAGAGADTQYF.

With regard to this clone: Distinct nucleotide sequences in the sample also encode this CDR3. The J gene is TRBJ2-7, the V gene TRBV27, with 9 bases lining up with TRBD1. This CDR3 is 12 amino acids long. After removal of 10 bases from V and 4 bases from J, the junction contained 5 bases not matched to a gene. Germline V gives CDR1 MNHEY, CDR2 SMNVEV (reference sequence). The CDR3, as DNA: TGTGCCACGACAGGGGGGGGATACGAGCAGTACTTC. Protein product: CATTGGGYEQYF.

This clone has just a few counts. The chain links TRBV5-1 to TRBJ2-3, with TRBD1 identical over 9 bases. There are 16 residues in the CDR3. The trim removed 0 bases at V and 2 bases at J, leaving 4 bases unmatched. CDR1 is SGHRS, CDR2 YFSETQ, per germline. The CDR3 bases are TGCGCCAGCAGCTTGGCCCGGGACAGGGCCACAGATACGCAGTATTTT. Its protein is CASSLARDRATDTQYF.

This clone has only a few counts. The chain is built from TRBV10-3 and TRBJ2-3, with 8 nucleotides matching TRBD1. CDR3 length: 15 residues. The germline V gene has CDR1 ENHRY and CDR2 SYGVKD. Trimming at V came to 10 bases and at J to 1 base, leaving 10 bases not matched to a gene. The CDR3 DNA reads as TGTGCCACCGCCGGCCAGGGGGCAGGCACAGATACGCAGTATTTT. It encodes CATAGQGAGTDTQYF.

The rearrangement uses TRBV29-1 and TRBJ2-7, with TRBD2 matching 10 bases. V gave up 3 bases and J gave up 6 bases; unmatched junction bases: 5. Per the germline V gene, CDR1 is SQVTM and CDR2 is ANQGSEA. The CDR3 spans 13 residues. CDR3 nucleotides: TGCAGCGTTGAGTCTAGCGGGAGCGGCGAGCAGTACTTC. Translated: CSVESSGSGEQYF.

V usage is TRBV27 and J usage is TRBJ2-4; the match to TRBD1 covers 9 bases. The CDR3 length is 15 residues. The V gene's germline CDR1 is MNHEY and CDR2 SMNVEV (reference sequence). The J segment lost 8 bases and the V segment lost 5 bases, leaving 10 bases of the junction unmatched. The CDR3 nucleotides are TGTGCCAGCAGTCCCTCGAAGGACAGGGGTGACATTCAGTACTTC. Translating gives CASSPSKDRGDIQYF.

This rearrangement joins TRBV11-3 to TRBJ1-2; 8 bases align to TRBD1. The trim removed 6 bases at V and 6 bases at J, leaving 6 bases unmatched. Looked up from germline, CDR1 is SGHNT and CDR2 is YENEEA. This CDR3 region has 13 residues. CDR3 DNA: TGTGCCAGCAGTCGGACAGGGAGGGATGGCTACACCTTC. This translates into CASSRTGRDGYTF.

The chain couples TRBV15 to TRBJ1-2; D unresolved. Germline-derived CDR1 and CDR2 are LNHNV and YYDKDF (reference sequence). The V gene lost 0 bases and the J gene lost 0 bases, with 11 bases spanning the gap. The CDR3 is 16 residues long. CDR3: CATSRDLGTSNYGYTF. The CDR3 DNA sequence: TGTGCCACCAGCAGAGATCTGGGCACTTCTAACTATGGCTACACCTTC.